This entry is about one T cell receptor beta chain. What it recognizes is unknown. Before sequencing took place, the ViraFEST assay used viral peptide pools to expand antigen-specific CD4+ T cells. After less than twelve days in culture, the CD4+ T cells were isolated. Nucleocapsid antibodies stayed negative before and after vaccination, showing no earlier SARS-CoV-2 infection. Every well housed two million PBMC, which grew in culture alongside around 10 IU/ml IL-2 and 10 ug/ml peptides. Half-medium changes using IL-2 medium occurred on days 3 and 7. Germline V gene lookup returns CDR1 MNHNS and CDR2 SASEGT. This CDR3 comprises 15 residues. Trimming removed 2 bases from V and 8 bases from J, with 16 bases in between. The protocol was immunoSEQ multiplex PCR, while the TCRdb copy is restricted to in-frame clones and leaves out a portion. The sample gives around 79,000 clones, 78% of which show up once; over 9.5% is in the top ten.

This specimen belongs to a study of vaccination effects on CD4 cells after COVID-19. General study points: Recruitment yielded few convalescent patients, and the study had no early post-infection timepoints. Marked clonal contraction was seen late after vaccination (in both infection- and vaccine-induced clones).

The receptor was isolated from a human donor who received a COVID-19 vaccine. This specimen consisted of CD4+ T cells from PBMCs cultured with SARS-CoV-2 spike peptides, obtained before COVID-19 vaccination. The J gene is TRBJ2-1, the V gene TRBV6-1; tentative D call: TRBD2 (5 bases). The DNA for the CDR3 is TGTGCCAGCAGTGAAATTTGGGGAGTAAACGATGAGCAGTTCTTC. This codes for CASSEIWGVNDEQFF.